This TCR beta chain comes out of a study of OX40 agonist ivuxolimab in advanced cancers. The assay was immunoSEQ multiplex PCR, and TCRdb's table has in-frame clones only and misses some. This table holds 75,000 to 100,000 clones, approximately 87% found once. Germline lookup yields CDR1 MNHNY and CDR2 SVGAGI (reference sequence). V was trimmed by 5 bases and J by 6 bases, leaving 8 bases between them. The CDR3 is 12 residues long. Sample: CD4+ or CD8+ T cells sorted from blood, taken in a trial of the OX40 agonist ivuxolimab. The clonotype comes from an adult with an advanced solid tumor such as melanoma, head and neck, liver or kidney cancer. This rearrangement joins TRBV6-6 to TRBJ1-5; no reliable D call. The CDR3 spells CASSIWGQPQHF. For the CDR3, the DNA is TGTGCCAGCAGTATATGGGGTCAGCCCCAGCATTTT.